Below, 13 T cell receptor beta chains from the same sample are listed, as sequenced in a study of T cells in Graves' hyperthyroidism and ophthalmopathy. Amplification of TCR beta CDR3 regions was performed using RNA transcripts as template. HTBI primers were the set used in a first-round RT-PCR of the TCR CDR3. TCRdb reanalysed the multiplex PCR reads using MiXCR and keeps one entry per CDR3 protein. The repertoire consists of about 270,000 distinct CDR3 sequences, with roughly 22% occurring once and the leading ten covering roughly a third. Material: blood. The receptor source for this set is a woman aged 40 to 55 with Graves' ophthalmopathy.

This clonotype was counted a single time. The CDR3 does not end in the conserved phenylalanine or tryptophan, so this is likely a read error. This chain links TRBV5-1 with TRBJ2-2, with D perhaps matching TRBD1 (5 bases). There are 13 residues in the CDR3. Between the trimmed V and J ends, which lost 2 bases and 3 bases, there was a span of 5 bases. CDR1 SGHRS and CDR2 YFSETQ come from the germline V gene. CDR3 region: CASSLGDTGELFL. In DNA form, the CDR3 reads TGCGCCAGCAGCTTAGGGGACACCGGGGAGCTGTTTCTT.

This clonotype appeared many times. The V and J genes are TRBV7-8 and TRBJ1-1; D gene unclear. V lost 6 bases and J lost 6, with 11 bases in between. Germline V gene sequence: CDR1 SGHVS, CDR2 FQNEAQ. The CDR3 is 12 amino acids. CDR3 nucleotide sequence: TGTGCCAGCAGTGCCGGGTCGTCTGAAGCTTTCTTT. Translation: CASSAGSSEAFF.

This clonotype was counted at least ten times. The chain couples TRBV5-1 to TRBJ2-7, with D unresolved. The CDR3 consists of 12 residues. With 4 bases removed from V and 7 bases from J, the gap between germline ends came to 12 bases. Germline-derived CDR1 and CDR2 are SGHRS and YFSETQ. The CDR3 DNA reads TGCGCCAGCAGCCCCAACCACGAGGAGCAGTACTTC. Translating gives CASSPNHEEQYF.

The chain uses TRBV13 and TRBJ2-7, with TRBD2 identical over 7 bases. CDR3 length equals 20 residues. The J segment lost 3 bases and the V segment lost 5 bases, leaving 25 bases of the junction unmatched. Germline V CDR1 and CDR2: PRHDT, FYEKMQ (reference sequence). CDR3 in DNA: TGTGCCAGCAGCCGACCTAAATACCAGATCAGTGGCGGGAGTCTCTACGAGCAGTACTTC. Its protein product is CASSRPKYQISGGSLYEQYF.

This clonotype was found many times. This chain joins TRBV7-9 and TRBJ1-1; 7 bases agree with TRBD1. Germline V gene data show CDR1 as SEHNR and CDR2 as FQNEAQ (reference sequence). The CDR3 consists of 14 residues. V trimming: 5 bases; J trimming: 7 bases; junction bases outside the gene matches: 10. The CDR3 is CASSAKGGLGEAFF. The CDR3 bases are TGTGCCAGCAGCGCCAAAGGGGGCTTAGGTGAAGCTTTCTTT.

This clonotype occurred a few times. V gene TRBV11-2 combines with J gene TRBJ2-2; unclear D gene. V gave up 1 base and J gave up 0 bases, with 15 bases separating them. CDR1 and CDR2 (germline): SGHAT, FQNNGV. The CDR3 totals 18 residues. CDR3 bases: TGTGCCAGCAGCTTAGTGTCCTACCCAAATTCGAACACCGGGGAGCTGTTTTTT. Its protein is CASSLVSYPNSNTGELFF.

This clonotype was recorded many times. This chain connects TRBV28 to TRBJ1-2; D call uncertain. The V gene's germline CDR1 is MDHEN and CDR2 SYDVKM. This CDR3 comprises 14 residues. The V gene lost 2 bases and the J gene lost 8 bases, with 15 bases spanning the gap. Written as DNA, the CDR3 is TGTGCCAGCAGTTTAGTGGGTTCCCCATCGGGCTACACCTTC. Amino acids: CASSLVGSPSGYTF.

The chain joins TRBV7-2 to TRBJ2-7; D assignment may be TRBD1 or TRBD2 (7 bases each). The CDR3 contains 15 residues. V was cut by 7 bases and J by 2 bases, with 18 bases left in between. CDR1 is SGHTA and CDR2 is FQGNSA in the germline V gene. The CDR3 bases are TGTGCCAGCACCGAGGGAGGGACAGTCGCCTACGAGCAGTACTTC. This gives the protein CASTEGGTVAYEQYF.

This clonotype occurred many times. The V gene is TRBV4-1, the J gene TRBJ2-5, with TRBD2 matching 11 bases. The V and J ends lost 2 bases and 2 bases, in that order; junction bases with no gene match: 1. The CDR3 loop spans 15 amino acids. Germline CDR1 and CDR2: MGHRA and YSYEKL. The CDR3 sequence is CASSQRLAGQETQYF. The CDR3 bases are TGCGCCAGCAGCCAAAGACTAGCGGGGCAAGAGACCCAGTACTTC.

V and J are TRBV2 and TRBJ1-3; D uncertain. V was shortened by 6 bases and J by 7 bases, with 16 bases between the two germline ends. This CDR3 region has 14 residues. Germline CDR1 is SNHLY and CDR2 is FYNNEI. The CDR3 bases are TGTGCCAGCAGACCAAGTTCTCCGGGGAACACCATATATTTT. Encoded protein: CASRPSSPGNTIYF.

This clonotype was observed a handful of times. This chain joins TRBV12-3 or TRBV12-4 and TRBJ2-5; 14 nucleotides agree with TRBD2. The CDR3 extends over 16 amino acids. V gave up 6 bases and J gave up 3 bases; unmatched junction bases: 6. The chain's CDR3 is CASSPGTSGREETQYF. CDR3 DNA sequence: TGTGCCAGCAGCCCCGGGACTAGCGGGAGAGAAGAGACCCAGTACTTC.

Worth noting for this clonotype: The junction departs from germline at one end; a sequencing error may be responsible. The V call is TRBV7-7, the J call TRBJ2-2; a possible D gene is TRBD2 (5 bases). This CDR3 is built from 14 residues. Germline V lookup: CDR1 SSHAT, CDR2 FNYEAQ (reference sequence). Written as DNA, the CDR3 is TGTGCTAGCAGCTTAGCTATCGGGGCCGGGGAGCTGTTTTTT. This sequence encodes CASSLAIGAGELFF.

In this sample, this clonotype turned up many times. The gene calls are TRBV28 and TRBJ2-7, with no clear D. The CDR3 has 13 residues. Germline V CDR1 and CDR2: MDHEN, SYDVKM. The V end lost 2 bases, the J end lost 0 bases, and 5 bases lay between the germline ends. The CDR3 reads CASSLRLSYEQYF. DNA for the CDR3: TGTGCCAGCAGTTTACGGCTCTCCTACGAGCAGTACTTC.